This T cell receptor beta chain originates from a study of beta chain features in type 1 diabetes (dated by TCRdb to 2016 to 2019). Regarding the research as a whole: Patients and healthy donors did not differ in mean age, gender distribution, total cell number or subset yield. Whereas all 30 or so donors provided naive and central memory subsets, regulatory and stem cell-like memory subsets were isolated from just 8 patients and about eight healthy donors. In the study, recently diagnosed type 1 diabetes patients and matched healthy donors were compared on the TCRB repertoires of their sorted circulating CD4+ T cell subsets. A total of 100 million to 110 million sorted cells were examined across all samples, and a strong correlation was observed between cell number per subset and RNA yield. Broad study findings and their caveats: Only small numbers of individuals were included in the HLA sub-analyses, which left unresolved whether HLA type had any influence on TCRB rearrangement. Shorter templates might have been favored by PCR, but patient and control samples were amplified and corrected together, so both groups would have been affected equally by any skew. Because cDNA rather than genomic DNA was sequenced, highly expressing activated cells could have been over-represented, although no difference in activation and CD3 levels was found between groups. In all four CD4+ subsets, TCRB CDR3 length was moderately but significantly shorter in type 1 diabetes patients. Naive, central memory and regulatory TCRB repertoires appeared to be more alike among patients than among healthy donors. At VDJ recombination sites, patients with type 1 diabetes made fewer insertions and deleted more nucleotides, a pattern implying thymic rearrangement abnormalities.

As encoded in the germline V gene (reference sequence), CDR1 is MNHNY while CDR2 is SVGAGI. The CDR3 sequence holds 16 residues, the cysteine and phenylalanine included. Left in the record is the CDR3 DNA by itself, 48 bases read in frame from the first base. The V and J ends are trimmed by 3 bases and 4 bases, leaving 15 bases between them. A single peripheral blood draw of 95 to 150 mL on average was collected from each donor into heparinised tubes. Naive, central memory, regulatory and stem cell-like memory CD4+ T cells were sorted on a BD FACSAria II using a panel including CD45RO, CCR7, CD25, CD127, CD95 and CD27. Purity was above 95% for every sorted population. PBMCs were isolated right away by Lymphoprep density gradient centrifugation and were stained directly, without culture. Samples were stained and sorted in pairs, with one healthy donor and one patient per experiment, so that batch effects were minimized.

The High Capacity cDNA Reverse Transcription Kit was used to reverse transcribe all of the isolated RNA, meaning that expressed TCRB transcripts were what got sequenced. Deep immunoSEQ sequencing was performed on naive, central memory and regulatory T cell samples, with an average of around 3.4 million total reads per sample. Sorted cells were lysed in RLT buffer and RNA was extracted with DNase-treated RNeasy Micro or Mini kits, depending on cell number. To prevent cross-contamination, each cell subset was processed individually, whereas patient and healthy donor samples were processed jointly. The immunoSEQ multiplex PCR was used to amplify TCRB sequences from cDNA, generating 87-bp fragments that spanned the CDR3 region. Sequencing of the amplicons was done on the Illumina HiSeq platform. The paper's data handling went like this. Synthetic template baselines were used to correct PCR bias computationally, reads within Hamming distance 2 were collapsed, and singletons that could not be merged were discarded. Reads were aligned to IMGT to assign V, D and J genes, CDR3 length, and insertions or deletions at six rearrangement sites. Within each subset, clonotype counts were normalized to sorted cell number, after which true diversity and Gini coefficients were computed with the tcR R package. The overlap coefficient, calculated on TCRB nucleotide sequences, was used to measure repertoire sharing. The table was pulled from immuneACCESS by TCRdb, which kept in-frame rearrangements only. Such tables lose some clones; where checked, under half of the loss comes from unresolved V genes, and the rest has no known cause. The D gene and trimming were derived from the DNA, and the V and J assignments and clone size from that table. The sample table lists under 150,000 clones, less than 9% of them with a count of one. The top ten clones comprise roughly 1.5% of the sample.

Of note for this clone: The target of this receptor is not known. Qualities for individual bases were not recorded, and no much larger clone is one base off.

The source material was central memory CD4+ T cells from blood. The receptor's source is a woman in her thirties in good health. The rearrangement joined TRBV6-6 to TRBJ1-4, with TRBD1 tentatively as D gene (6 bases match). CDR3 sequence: CASSYSLQGNNEKLFF. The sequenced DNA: TGTGCCAGCAGTTATTCCCTACAGGGAAATAATGAAAAACTGTTTTTT.